This T cell receptor beta chain originates from a study of blood T cell repertoires in COVID-19. About the study: Nucleic acid was either cDNA or gDNA, and it came from T cells, B-cell-depleted T cells, or PBMCs.

Study processing details: By means of reference gene primer amplification, nucleated cell counts were estimated. Sequencing was performed with immunoSEQ multiplex PCR; in TCRdb, only in-frame clones are kept and a portion is missing. That table furnishes V, J and clone size, whereas the DNA furnished D and trimming. This sample yields roughly 250,000 clones, of which approximately 80% are seen a single time; around 4.1% belongs to the top ten. J was trimmed by 10 bases and V by 6 bases; bases with no gene match: 10. Germline CDR1 reads SGHRS; CDR2 reads YFSETQ. The CDR3 is 14 residues long. This chain connects TRBV5-1 to TRBJ1-6; 7 nucleotides agree with TRBD1. The TCR sequence derives from a woman aged 40 to 50 with active or convalescent COVID-19. Sequenced sample: peripheral blood. The CDR3 protein is CASTIQGMGSPLHF. The DNA for the CDR3 is TGCGCCAGCACGATACAGGGGATGGGATCACCCCTCCACTTT.